The present TCR beta chain was sequenced within a study of OX40 agonist ivuxolimab in advanced cancers. TCRdb keeps only in-frame clones here, not all; method: immunoSEQ multiplex PCR. The data contain tens of thousands of clones, around 88% of them singletons. CDR3 length equals 18 residues. Germline CDR1 reads SGHVS; CDR2 reads FQNEAQ. Trimming cost V 1 base and J 2 bases, with 18 bases left between them. This clone was picked up one time. The TCR was taken from an adult with an advanced solid tumor such as melanoma, head and neck, liver or kidney cancer. The specimen was CD4+ or CD8+ T cells sorted from blood, collected in a trial of the OX40 agonist ivuxolimab. The rearrangement uses TRBV7-8 and TRBJ1-5; possible D gene TRBD1, 5 bases. The CDR3 DNA follows: TGTGCCAGCAGCTTAGGCGCTCAGGGTCGAGGGGGCAATCAGCCCCAGCATTTT. It yields the protein CASSLGAQGRGGNQPQHF.